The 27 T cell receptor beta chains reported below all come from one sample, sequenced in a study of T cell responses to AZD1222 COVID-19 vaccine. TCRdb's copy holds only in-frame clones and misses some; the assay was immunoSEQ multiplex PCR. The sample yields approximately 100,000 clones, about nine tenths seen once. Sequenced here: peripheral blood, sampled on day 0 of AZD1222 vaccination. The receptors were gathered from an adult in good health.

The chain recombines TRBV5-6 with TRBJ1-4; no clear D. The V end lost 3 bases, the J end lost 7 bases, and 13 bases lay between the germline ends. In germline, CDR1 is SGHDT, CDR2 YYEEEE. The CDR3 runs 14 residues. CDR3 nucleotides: TGTGCCAGCAGCTGGACCCCCTCCCCTGAAAAACTGTTTTTT. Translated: CASSWTPSPEKLFF.

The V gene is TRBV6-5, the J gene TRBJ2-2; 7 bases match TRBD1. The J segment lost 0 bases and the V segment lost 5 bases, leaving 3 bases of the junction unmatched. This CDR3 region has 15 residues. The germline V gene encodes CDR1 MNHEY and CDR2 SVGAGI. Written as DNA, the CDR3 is TGTGCCAGCAGTAAGGACAGGACGAACACCGGGGAGCTGTTTTTT. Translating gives CASSKDRTNTGELFF.

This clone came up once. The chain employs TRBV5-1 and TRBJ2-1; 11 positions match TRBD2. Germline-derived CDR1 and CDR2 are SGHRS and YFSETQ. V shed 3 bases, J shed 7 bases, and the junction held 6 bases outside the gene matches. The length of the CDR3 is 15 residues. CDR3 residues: CASSSLAGGPNEQFF. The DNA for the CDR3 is TGCGCCAGCAGCTCCTTAGCGGGGGGGCCTAATGAGCAGTTCTTC.

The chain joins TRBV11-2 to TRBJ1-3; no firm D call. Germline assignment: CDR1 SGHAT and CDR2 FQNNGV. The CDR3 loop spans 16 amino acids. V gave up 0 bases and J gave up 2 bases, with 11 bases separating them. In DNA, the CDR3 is TGTGCCAGCAGCTTAGAGGCTGGCCTCGCTGGAAACACCATATATTTT. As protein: CASSLEAGLAGNTIYF.

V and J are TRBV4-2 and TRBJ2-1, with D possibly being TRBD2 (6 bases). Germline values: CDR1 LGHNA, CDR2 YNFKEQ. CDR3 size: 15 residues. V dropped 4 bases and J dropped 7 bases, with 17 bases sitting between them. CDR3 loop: CASSPRLVGGNEQFF. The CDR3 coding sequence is TGTGCCAGCAGCCCCAGACTAGTGGGGGGTAATGAGCAGTTCTTC.

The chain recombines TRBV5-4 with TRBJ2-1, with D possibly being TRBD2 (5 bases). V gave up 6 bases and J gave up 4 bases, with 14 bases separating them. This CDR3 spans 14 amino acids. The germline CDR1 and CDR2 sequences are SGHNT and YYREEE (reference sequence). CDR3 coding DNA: TGTGCCAGCATCCGGGATTCTTCTTACAATGAGCAGTTCTTC. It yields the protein CASIRDSSYNEQFF.

CDR3 loop: CAWSVHGYGYTF. In DNA form, the CDR3 reads TGTGCCTGGAGTGTACACGGATATGGCTACACCTTC. V is TRBV30 and J is TRBJ1-2; no firm D call. The ends were cut back, 0 bases at V and 5 bases at J, with 7 bases in the middle. There are 12 residues in the CDR3. Germline-derived CDR1 and CDR2 are GTSNPN and SVGIG (reference sequence). Based on the CDR3 plus reference TRBV30 and TRBJ1-2, the full variable domain is SQTIHQWPATLVQPVGSPLSLECTVEGTSNPNLYWYRQAAGRGLQLLFYSVGIGQISSEVPQNLSASRPQDRQFILSSKKLLLSDSGFYLCAWSVHGYGYTFGSGTRLTVV.

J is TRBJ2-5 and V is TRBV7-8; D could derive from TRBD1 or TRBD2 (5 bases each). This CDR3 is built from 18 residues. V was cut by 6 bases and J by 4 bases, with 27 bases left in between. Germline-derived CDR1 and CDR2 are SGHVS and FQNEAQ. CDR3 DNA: TGTGCCAGCAGACTGGGACGGATACCCGTCGGTTCTCGAGAGACCCAGTACTTC. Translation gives CASRLGRIPVGSRETQYF.

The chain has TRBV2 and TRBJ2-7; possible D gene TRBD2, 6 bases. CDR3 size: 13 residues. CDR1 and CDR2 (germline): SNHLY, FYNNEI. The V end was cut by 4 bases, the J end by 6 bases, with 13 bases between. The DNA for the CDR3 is TGTGCCAGCAGTGTAGGAGGGGATAGCGAGCAGTACTTC. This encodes CASSVGGDSEQYF. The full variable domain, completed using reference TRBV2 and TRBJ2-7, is EPEVTQTPSHQVTQMGQEVILRCVPISNHLYFYWYRQILGQKVEFLVSFYNNEISEKSEIFDDQFSVERPDGSNFTLKIRSTKLEDSAMYFCASSVGGDSEQYFGPGTRLTVT.

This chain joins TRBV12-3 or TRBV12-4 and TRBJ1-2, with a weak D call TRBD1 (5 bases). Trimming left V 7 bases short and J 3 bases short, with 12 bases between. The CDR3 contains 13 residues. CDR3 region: CASNPGGYYGYTF. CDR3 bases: TGTGCCAGCAACCCGGGGGGGTACTATGGCTACACCTTC.

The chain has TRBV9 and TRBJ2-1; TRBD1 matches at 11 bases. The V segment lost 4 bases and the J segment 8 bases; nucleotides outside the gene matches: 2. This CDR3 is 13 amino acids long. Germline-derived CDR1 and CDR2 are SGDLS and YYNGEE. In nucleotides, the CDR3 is TGTGCCAGCAGCCAGGGACAGGGGGATGAGCAGTTCTTC. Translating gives CASSQGQGDEQFF. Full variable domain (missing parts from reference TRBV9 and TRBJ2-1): DSGVTQTPKHLITATGQRVTLRCSPRSGDLSVYWYQQSLDQGLQFLIQYYNGEERAKGNILERFSAQQFPDLHSELNLSSLELGDSALYFCASSQGQGDEQFFGPGTRLTVL.

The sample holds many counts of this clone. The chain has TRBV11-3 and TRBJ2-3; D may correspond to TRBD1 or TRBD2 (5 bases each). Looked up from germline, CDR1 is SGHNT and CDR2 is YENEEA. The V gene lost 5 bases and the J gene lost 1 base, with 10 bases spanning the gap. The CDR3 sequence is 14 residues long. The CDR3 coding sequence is TGTGCCAGCAGCAACCGGGACGGCACAGATACGCAGTATTTT. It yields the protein CASSNRDGTDTQYF.

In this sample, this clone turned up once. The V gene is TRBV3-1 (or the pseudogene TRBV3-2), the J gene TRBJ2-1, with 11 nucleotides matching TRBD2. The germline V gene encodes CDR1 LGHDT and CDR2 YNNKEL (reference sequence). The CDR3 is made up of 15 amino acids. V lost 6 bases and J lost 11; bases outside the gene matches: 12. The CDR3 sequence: CASRLGLAGVGQQFF. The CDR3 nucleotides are TGTGCCAGCAGACTTGGACTAGCGGGCGTTGGCCAGCAGTTCTTC.

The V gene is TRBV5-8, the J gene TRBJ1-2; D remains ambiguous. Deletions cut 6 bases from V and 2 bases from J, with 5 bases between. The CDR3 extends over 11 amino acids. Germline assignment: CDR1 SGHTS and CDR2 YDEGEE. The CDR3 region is CASKENYGYTF. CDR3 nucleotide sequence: TGTGCCAGCAAGGAGAACTATGGCTACACCTTC.

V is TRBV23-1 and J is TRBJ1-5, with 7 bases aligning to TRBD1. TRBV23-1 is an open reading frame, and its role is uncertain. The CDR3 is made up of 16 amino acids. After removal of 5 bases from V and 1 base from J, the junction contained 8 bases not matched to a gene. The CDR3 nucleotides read TGCGCCAGCAGTTGGCGCAGGGGGGTGAGCAATCAGCCCCAGCATTTT. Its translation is CASSWRRGVSNQPQHF.

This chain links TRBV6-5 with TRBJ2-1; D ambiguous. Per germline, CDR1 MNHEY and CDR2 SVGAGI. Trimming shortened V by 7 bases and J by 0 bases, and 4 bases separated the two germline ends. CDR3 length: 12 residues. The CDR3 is CASTNSYNEQFF. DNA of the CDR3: TGTGCCAGCACCAACTCCTACAATGAGCAGTTCTTC.

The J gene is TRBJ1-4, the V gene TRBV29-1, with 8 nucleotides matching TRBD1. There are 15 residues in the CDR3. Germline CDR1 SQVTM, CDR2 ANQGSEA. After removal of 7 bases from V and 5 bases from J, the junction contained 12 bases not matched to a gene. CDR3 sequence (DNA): TGCAGCGCACGCCCGGGGACAGGTAGCAATGAAAAACTGTTTTTT. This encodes CSARPGTGSNEKLFF.

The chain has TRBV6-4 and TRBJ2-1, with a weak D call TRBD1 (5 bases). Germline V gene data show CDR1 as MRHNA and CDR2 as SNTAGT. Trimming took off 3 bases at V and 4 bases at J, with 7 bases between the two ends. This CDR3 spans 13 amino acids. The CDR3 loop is CASSEGPYNEQFF. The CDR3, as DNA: TGTGCCAGCAGTGAGGGGCCATACAATGAGCAGTTCTTC.

The CDR3 sequence is CASSLGSPGNTGELFF. The DNA for the CDR3 is TGTGCCAGCAGCTTAGGTTCCCCAGGAAACACCGGGGAGCTGTTTTTT. The chain employs TRBV7-3 and TRBJ2-2; D call uncertain. Germline CDR1 SGHTA, CDR2 FQGTGA. With 2 bases removed from V and 2 bases from J, the gap between germline ends came to 12 bases. The CDR3 consists of 16 residues.

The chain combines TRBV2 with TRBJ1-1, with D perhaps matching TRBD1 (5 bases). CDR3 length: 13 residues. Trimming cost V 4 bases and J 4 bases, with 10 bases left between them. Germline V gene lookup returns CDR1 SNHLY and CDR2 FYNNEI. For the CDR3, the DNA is TGTGCCAGCAGTGTGGGGGGGTCCACTGAAGCTTTCTTT. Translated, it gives CASSVGGSTEAFF.

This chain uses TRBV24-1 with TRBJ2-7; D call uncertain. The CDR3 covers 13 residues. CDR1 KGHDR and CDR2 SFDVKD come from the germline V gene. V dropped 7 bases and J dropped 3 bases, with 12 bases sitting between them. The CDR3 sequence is CATSFPAYYEQYF. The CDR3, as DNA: TGTGCCACCAGCTTCCCTGCTTACTACGAGCAGTACTTC.

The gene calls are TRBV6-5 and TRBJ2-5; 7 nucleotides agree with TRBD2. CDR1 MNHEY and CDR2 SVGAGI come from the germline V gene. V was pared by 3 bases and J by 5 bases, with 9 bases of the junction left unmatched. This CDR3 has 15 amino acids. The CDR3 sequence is CASSYGLVGRETQYF. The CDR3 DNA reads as TGTGCCAGCAGTTATGGACTAGTGGGGCGGGAGACCCAGTACTTC.

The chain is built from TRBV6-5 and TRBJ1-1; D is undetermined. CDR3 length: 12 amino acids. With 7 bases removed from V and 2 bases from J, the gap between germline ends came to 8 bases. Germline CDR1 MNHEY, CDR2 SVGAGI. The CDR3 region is CASIRLNTEAFF. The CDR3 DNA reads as TGTGCCAGCATCAGACTAAACACTGAAGCTTTCTTT.

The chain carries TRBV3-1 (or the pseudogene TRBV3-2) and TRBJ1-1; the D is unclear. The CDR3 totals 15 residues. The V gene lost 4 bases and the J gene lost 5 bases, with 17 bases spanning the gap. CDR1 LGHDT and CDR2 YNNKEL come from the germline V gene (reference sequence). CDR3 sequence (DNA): TGTGCCAGCAGCCCCGGGAAGGGTTGGGATACTGAAGCTTTCTTT. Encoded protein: CASSPGKGWDTEAFF.

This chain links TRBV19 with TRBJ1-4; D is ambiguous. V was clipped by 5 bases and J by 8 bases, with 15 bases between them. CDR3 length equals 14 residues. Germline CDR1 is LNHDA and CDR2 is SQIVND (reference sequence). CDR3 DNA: TGTGCCAGTAGTCCCTTTGGAGGAGGGGAAAAACTGTTTTTT. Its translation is CASSPFGGGEKLFF. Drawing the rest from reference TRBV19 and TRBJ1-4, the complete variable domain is DGGITQSPKYLFRKEGQNVTLSCEQNLNHDAMYWYRQDPGQGLRLIYYSQIVNDFQKGDIAEGYSVSREKKESFPLTVTSAQKNPTAFYLCASSPFGGGEKLFFGSGTQLSVL.

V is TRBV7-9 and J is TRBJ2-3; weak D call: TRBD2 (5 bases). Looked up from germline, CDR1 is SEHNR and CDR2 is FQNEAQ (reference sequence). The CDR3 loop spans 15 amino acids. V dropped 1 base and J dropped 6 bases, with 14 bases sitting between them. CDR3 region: CASSLVRLASDTQYF. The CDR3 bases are TGTGCCAGCAGCTTAGTTAGGCTAGCTTCCGATACGCAGTATTTT.

DNA for the CDR3: TGTGCCTGGAGTGAGGGATTTTTGGCCTACGAGCAGTACTTC. It codes for CAWSEGFLAYEQYF. This chain uses TRBV30 with TRBJ2-7; D is unclear. Germline CDR1 is GTSNPN and CDR2 is SVGIG (reference sequence). This CDR3 contains 14 residues. Trimming cost V 1 base and J 2 bases, with 12 bases left between them.